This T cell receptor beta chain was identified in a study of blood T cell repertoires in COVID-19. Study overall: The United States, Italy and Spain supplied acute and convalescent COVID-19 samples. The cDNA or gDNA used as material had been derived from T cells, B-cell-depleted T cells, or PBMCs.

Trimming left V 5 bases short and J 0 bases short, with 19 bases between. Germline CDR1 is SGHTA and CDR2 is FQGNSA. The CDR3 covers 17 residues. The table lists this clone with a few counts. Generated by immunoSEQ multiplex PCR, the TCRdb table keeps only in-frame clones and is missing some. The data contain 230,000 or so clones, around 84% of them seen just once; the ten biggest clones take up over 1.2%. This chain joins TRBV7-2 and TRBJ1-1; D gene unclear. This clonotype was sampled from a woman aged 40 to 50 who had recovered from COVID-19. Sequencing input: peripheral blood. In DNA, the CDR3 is TGTGCCAGCAGCCCGACAAGATTTGGGTTGATGAACACTGAAGCTTTCTTT. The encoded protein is CASSPTRFGLMNTEAFF.